A selection of T cell receptor beta chains follows, all from one sample in a study of PD-1 blockade in classical Hodgkin lymphoma. TCRdb's copy holds only in-frame clones and misses some; the assay was immunoSEQ multiplex PCR. The top ten clones hold roughly 9.7% of a sample with some 45,000 clones, roughly 90% of them seen once. The sequencing used peripheral blood mononuclear cells (PBMCs), collected at baseline. Source of these receptors: a human donor with classical Hodgkin lymphoma. Both conserved end residues are part of each CDR3. Fields, in order: D gene, clone size, J gene, V gene, CDR3 DNA, CDR3 protein. A D gene is named only where the DNA matches it firmly. Size values are once, few and many counts, or a class for expanded clones, and some rows have none.

d_call: TRBD2
clone_size: .
j_call: TRBJ2-5
v_call: TRBV5-4
cdr3_nt: TGTGCCAGCAGCTTGTGGAGGAGGACTAGCGGGAAGGAAGAGACCCAGTACTTC
cdr3_aa: CASSLWRRTSGKEETQYF

d_call: .
clone_size: .
j_call: TRBJ1-5
v_call: TRBV7-9
cdr3_nt: TGTGCCAGCAGCTTAGGGGGGGACAATCAGCCCCAGCATTTT
cdr3_aa: CASSLGGDNQPQHF

d_call: TRBD2
clone_size: .
j_call: TRBJ2-7
v_call: TRBV5-4
cdr3_nt: TGTGCCAGCAGCTTGGATGGACTAGCGGGAGTGGGGGAGCAGTACTTC
cdr3_aa: CASSLDGLAGVGEQYF

d_call: .
clone_size: .
j_call: TRBJ2-7
v_call: TRBV19
cdr3_nt: TGTGCCAGTACTCATCAGGGCCACGGGGCCTACGAGCAGTACTTC
cdr3_aa: CASTHQGHGAYEQYF

d_call: TRBD1
clone_size: .
j_call: TRBJ1-5
v_call: TRBV6-1
cdr3_nt: TGTGCCAGCAGTGAGAGGGGGACAGGGTATCAGCCCCAGCATTTT
cdr3_aa: CASSERGTGYQPQHF

d_call: .
clone_size: .
j_call: TRBJ1-6
v_call: TRBV28
cdr3_nt: TGTGCCAGCAGTTTGTCGGGGGGACCAGGGGATTCACCCCTCCACTTT
cdr3_aa: CASSLSGGPGDSPLHF

d_call: .
clone_size: .
j_call: TRBJ2-5
v_call: TRBV29-1
cdr3_nt: TGCAGCGTTGCAACGGGGGCATGGCAAGAGACCCAGTACTTC
cdr3_aa: CSVATGAWQETQYF

d_call: .
clone_size: .
j_call: TRBJ2-5
v_call: TRBV11-1
cdr3_nt: TGTGCCAGCAGCTTAGCTTCAGGGGAGGAGACCCAGTACTTC
cdr3_aa: CASSLASGEETQYF

d_call: .
clone_size: .
j_call: TRBJ1-5
v_call: TRBV15
cdr3_nt: TGTGCCACCAGCCCAGGGGCCGTATATAGCAATCAGCCCCAGCATTTT
cdr3_aa: CATSPGAVYSNQPQHF

d_call: TRBD1
clone_size: .
j_call: TRBJ2-4
v_call: TRBV7-6
cdr3_nt: TGTGCCAGCAGCAAGGACAGGGGGCCCGTCGGAAACATTCAGTACTTC
cdr3_aa: CASSKDRGPVGNIQYF

d_call: .
clone_size: .
j_call: TRBJ2-7
v_call: TRBV27
cdr3_nt: TGTGCCAGCAGACATACCGGGACACGATTTTACGAGCAGTACTTC
cdr3_aa: CASRHTGTRFYEQYF

d_call: .
clone_size: .
j_call: TRBJ2-2
v_call: TRBV4-1
cdr3_nt: TGCGCCAGCAGCCCTCGCACCGGGGAGCTGTTTTTT
cdr3_aa: CASSPRTGELFF

d_call: TRBD2
clone_size: once
j_call: TRBJ2-5
v_call: TRBV5-4
cdr3_nt: TGTGCCAGCAGCTTGGCTACTAGCGGGAGGGCCGGAGAGACCCAGTACTTC
cdr3_aa: CASSLATSGRAGETQYF

d_call: TRBD2
clone_size: .
j_call: TRBJ2-7
v_call: TRBV27
cdr3_nt: TGTGCCAGCAGTTTACGGCGGGAGGGGTACGAGCAGTACTTC
cdr3_aa: CASSLRREGYEQYF

d_call: .
clone_size: .
j_call: TRBJ2-5
v_call: TRBV5-1
cdr3_nt: TGCGCCAGCAGCTTTGAGAAAGGGGGTATACAAGAGACCCAGTACTTC
cdr3_aa: CASSFEKGGIQETQYF

d_call: TRBD1
clone_size: .
j_call: TRBJ1-1
v_call: TRBV12-5
cdr3_nt: TGTGCTAGTGGTACAGGGGGCCAAAACACTGAAGCTTTCTTT
cdr3_aa: CASGTGGQNTEAFF

d_call: TRBD1
clone_size: .
j_call: TRBJ1-4
v_call: TRBV6-1
cdr3_nt: TGTGCCAGCAGCCCCGGGACAGGAAATGAAAAACTGTTTTTT
cdr3_aa: CASSPGTGNEKLFF

d_call: .
clone_size: .
j_call: TRBJ2-2
v_call: TRBV7-8
cdr3_nt: TGTGCCAGCAGCTTGGGGGACACCGGGGAGCTGTTTTTT
cdr3_aa: CASSLGDTGELFF

d_call: .
clone_size: .
j_call: TRBJ2-2
v_call: TRBV2
cdr3_nt: TGTGCCAGCAGTGAACAGGGGATAAACACCGGGGAGCTGTTTTTT
cdr3_aa: CASSEQGINTGELFF

d_call: .
clone_size: .
j_call: TRBJ2-2
v_call: TRBV27
cdr3_nt: TGTGCCAGCAGTTTATCAGAGGGGACGAACACCGGGGAGCTGTTTTTT
cdr3_aa: CASSLSEGTNTGELFF

d_call: .
clone_size: .
j_call: TRBJ1-3
v_call: TRBV6-5
cdr3_nt: TGTGCCAGCAGTTACTTCGCCGGGCCCTCTAACACCATATATTTT
cdr3_aa: CASSYFAGPSNTIYF

d_call: .
clone_size: once
j_call: TRBJ1-1
v_call: TRBV11-2
cdr3_nt: TGTGCCAGCAGCCAACAGGTTTCTAGCACTGAAGCTTTCTTT
cdr3_aa: CASSQQVSSTEAFF

d_call: TRBD2
clone_size: .
j_call: TRBJ2-5
v_call: TRBV11-1
cdr3_nt: TGTGCCAGCAGCTCTAGCGGGAGATTGGAGACCCAGTACTTC
cdr3_aa: CASSSSGRLETQYF

d_call: .
clone_size: .
j_call: TRBJ1-2
v_call: TRBV5-4
cdr3_nt: TGTGCCAGCAGCTCCCGGGGGGCCCCCTATGGCTACACCTTC
cdr3_aa: CASSSRGAPYGYTF

d_call: TRBD2
clone_size: .
j_call: TRBJ2-1
v_call: TRBV18
cdr3_nt: TGTGCCAGCTCACCCTTTGTAGCGGGAGGATCCTATGAGCAGTTCTTC
cdr3_aa: CASSPFVAGGSYEQFF

d_call: .
clone_size: .
j_call: TRBJ2-7
v_call: TRBV5-4
cdr3_nt: TGTGCCAGCAGCTTTTTTGAGGGGCGAAGCTCCTACGAGCAGTACTTC
cdr3_aa: CASSFFEGRSSYEQYF

d_call: TRBD2
clone_size: .
j_call: TRBJ2-7
v_call: TRBV11-2
cdr3_nt: TGTGCCAGCAGCCGTAGCGGGATCTCCTACGAGCAGTACTTC
cdr3_aa: CASSRSGISYEQYF

d_call: .
clone_size: .
j_call: TRBJ2-7
v_call: TRBV6-5
cdr3_nt: TGTGCCAGCAGTTACGAAGGTGGGGGGTCTGGCGAGCAGTACTTC
cdr3_aa: CASSYEGGGSGEQYF

d_call: TRBD2
clone_size: .
j_call: TRBJ2-1
v_call: TRBV28
cdr3_nt: TGTGCCAGCAGTTTAGGACTAGAGGCCAATGAGCAGTTCTTC
cdr3_aa: CASSLGLEANEQFF

d_call: .
clone_size: .
j_call: TRBJ2-5
v_call: TRBV7-9
cdr3_nt: TGTGCCAGCAGCCCCCTAAGGAGCCAAGAGACCCAGTACTTC
cdr3_aa: CASSPLRSQETQYF

d_call: .
clone_size: .
j_call: TRBJ2-3
v_call: TRBV27
cdr3_nt: TGTGCCAGCAGTTTGCGCGGAGCTAGCACAGATACGCAGTATTTT
cdr3_aa: CASSLRGASTDTQYF

d_call: .
clone_size: .
j_call: TRBJ1-1
v_call: TRBV28
cdr3_nt: TGTGCCAGCAGTCTACCTCAGGGAGGGAACACTGAAGCTTTCTTT
cdr3_aa: CASSLPQGGNTEAFF

d_call: .
clone_size: .
j_call: TRBJ2-7
v_call: TRBV4-1
cdr3_nt: TGCGCCAGCAGCGAGGGGGGCGTCGAGCAGTACTTC
cdr3_aa: CASSEGGVEQYF

d_call: .
clone_size: few
j_call: TRBJ1-1
v_call: TRBV19
cdr3_nt: TGTGCCAGTAGTATTCCGCAGGGCCTTGAAGCTTTCTTT
cdr3_aa: CASSIPQGLEAFF

d_call: .
clone_size: once
j_call: TRBJ2-2
v_call: TRBV5-4
cdr3_nt: TGTGCCAGCAGCCCAGGCCCCACGAACACCGGGGAGCTGTTTTTT
cdr3_aa: CASSPGPTNTGELFF

d_call: .
clone_size: few
j_call: TRBJ1-1
v_call: TRBV20-1
cdr3_nt: TGCAGTGCTAGTAGGGATACTGAAGCTTTCTTT
cdr3_aa: CSASRDTEAFF

d_call: .
clone_size: .
j_call: TRBJ1-6
v_call: TRBV4-1
cdr3_nt: TGCGCCAGCAGCCGGGGCTCCTATAATTCACCCCTCCACTTT
cdr3_aa: CASSRGSYNSPLHF

d_call: .
clone_size: .
j_call: TRBJ1-1
v_call: TRBV10-3
cdr3_nt: TGTGCTTTAAGGAGGGAGGGGGTGAACACTGAAGCTTTCTTT
cdr3_aa: CALRREGVNTEAFF

d_call: .
clone_size: .
j_call: TRBJ1-3
v_call: TRBV5-6
cdr3_nt: TGTGCCAGCAGCTTGGACAGAATCTCTGGAAACACCATATATTTT
cdr3_aa: CASSLDRISGNTIYF

d_call: TRBD1
clone_size: .
j_call: TRBJ2-2
v_call: TRBV25-1
cdr3_nt: TGTGCCAGCAGAGACAGGGGGTCTTCCAAAGACACCGGGGAGCTGTTTTTT
cdr3_aa: CASRDRGSSKDTGELFF

d_call: TRBD2
clone_size: once
j_call: TRBJ2-2
v_call: TRBV19
cdr3_nt: TGTGCCAGTAGTACCCCGGGAGGAACGACCGGGGAGCTGTTTTTT
cdr3_aa: CASSTPGGTTGELFF

d_call: .
clone_size: .
j_call: TRBJ1-5
v_call: TRBV4-2
cdr3_nt: TGTGCCAGCAGCCAAGTTCCCCCAGGTGCCAATCAACCCCAGCATTTT
cdr3_aa: CASSQVPPGANQPQHF

d_call: TRBD2
clone_size: .
j_call: TRBJ2-1
v_call: TRBV6-5
cdr3_nt: TGTGCCAGCAGCTCGACTAGCGGGGGACACAATGAGCAGTTCTTC
cdr3_aa: CASSSTSGGHNEQFF

d_call: .
clone_size: .
j_call: TRBJ1-1
v_call: TRBV6-4
cdr3_nt: TGTGCCAGCAGTGAGGTAGGGGGAAGTACTGAAGCTTTCTTT
cdr3_aa: CASSEVGGSTEAFF

d_call: .
clone_size: .
j_call: TRBJ2-3
v_call: TRBV27
cdr3_nt: TGTGCCAGCAGTTTCGGGGTAGATACGCAGTATTTT
cdr3_aa: CASSFGVDTQYF

d_call: .
clone_size: .
j_call: TRBJ1-4
v_call: TRBV11-2
cdr3_nt: TGTGCCAGCAGCTTAGGAGACAGGCAGCAGGAAAAACTGTTTTTT
cdr3_aa: CASSLGDRQQEKLFF

d_call: .
clone_size: .
j_call: TRBJ1-2
v_call: TRBV27
cdr3_nt: TGTGCCAGCAGGTCTTCCAGTCTGTCCTATGGCTACACCTTC
cdr3_aa: CASRSSSLSYGYTF

d_call: .
clone_size: .
j_call: TRBJ2-7
v_call: TRBV5-1
cdr3_nt: TGCGCCAGCCCTTACCGCCGGGACGGAGTTTACGAGCAGTACTTC
cdr3_aa: CASPYRRDGVYEQYF

d_call: TRBD1
clone_size: once
j_call: TRBJ2-7
v_call: TRBV28
cdr3_nt: TGTGCCAGCAGTTTAGGGGACAGGGGGTACGAGCAGTACTTC
cdr3_aa: CASSLGDRGYEQYF

d_call: TRBD1
clone_size: .
j_call: TRBJ2-7
v_call: TRBV5-6
cdr3_nt: TGTGCCAGCAGCTTGGGGACAGGGGGGTACGAGCAGTACTTC
cdr3_aa: CASSLGTGGYEQYF

d_call: .
clone_size: .
j_call: TRBJ1-6
v_call: TRBV2
cdr3_nt: TGTGCCAGCAGTGAAGTTGGCCGTCGCGACATGATCATTAATTCACCCCTCCACTTT
cdr3_aa: CASSEVGRRDMIINSPLHF

d_call: .
clone_size: .
j_call: TRBJ2-7
v_call: TRBV15
cdr3_nt: TGTGCCACCAGCAGAGATCCGGGTTTTAGGTACGAGCAGTACTTC
cdr3_aa: CATSRDPGFRYEQYF

d_call: TRBD2
clone_size: .
j_call: TRBJ2-1
v_call: TRBV25-1
cdr3_nt: TGTGCCAGCAGTGCCAGGACTAGCTCCTACAATGAGCAGTTCTTC
cdr3_aa: CASSARTSSYNEQFF

d_call: TRBD1
clone_size: .
j_call: TRBJ2-7
v_call: TRBV5-1
cdr3_nt: TGCGCCAGCAGCTTAGGGGGCGCGATGAGCCACGAGCAGTACTTC
cdr3_aa: CASSLGGAMSHEQYF

d_call: TRBD2
clone_size: .
j_call: TRBJ2-7
v_call: TRBV27
cdr3_nt: TGTGCCAGCAGTTCCCTAGCGGGAGCAGAAGAGCAGTACTTC
cdr3_aa: CASSSLAGAEEQYF